This entry concerns a single T cell receptor (beta chain). What the recovered Cohort 3 donors had was two negative PCRs, clearance, or symptom resolution. This entry belongs to a study of blood T cell repertoires in COVID-19. The table came from immunoSEQ multiplex PCR; TCRdb's copy has only in-frame clones and leaves some out. The table lists roughly 180,000 clones, approximately 85% of them singletons. J lost 1 base, V lost 4 bases, and 3 bases had no gene match. The CDR3 contains 14 residues. Germline lookup yields CDR1 SGHVS and CDR2 FNYEAQ. The receptor's source is a man aged 35 to 55 who had recovered from COVID-19. The sequenced material came from PBMCs or T cells enriched from blood (not recorded which). The chain combines TRBV7-6 with TRBJ2-7, with TRBD1 matching 8 bases. CDR3 DNA: TGTGCCAGCAGCTCGGGACAGGAGTCCTACGAGCAGTACTTC. Translated, it gives CASSSGQESYEQYF. Full variable domain (remainder filled in from reference TRBV7-6 and TRBJ2-7): GAGVSQSPRYKVTKRGQDVALRCDPISGHVSLYWYRQALGQGPEFLTYFNYEAQQDKSGLPNDRFSAERPEGSISTLTIQRTEQRDSAMYRCASSSGQESYEQYFGPGTRLTVT.